These 30 T cell receptor beta chains were sequenced from one sample in a study of Ad26.COV2.S vaccination and SARS-CoV-2 variants. Some clones are missing from TCRdb's copy, which holds only in-frame ones; the method was immunoSEQ multiplex PCR. The sample records approximately 400,000 clones, just over 90% being singletons. This material consisted of peripheral blood, taken after recovery from COVID-19. The receptors stem from a human donor who had recovered from COVID-19.

This chain joins TRBV11-2 and TRBJ2-1, with a possible D match to TRBD1 (5 bases). The CDR3 totals 16 residues. The germline gives CDR1 SGHAT, CDR2 FQNNGV. Deletions cut 8 bases from V and 1 base from J, with 18 bases between. This CDR3 reads CASGPEGQGSYNEQFF. Here the CDR3 DNA reads TGTGCCAGCGGGCCGGAAGGGCAGGGTTCCTACAATGAGCAGTTCTTC.

V and J are TRBV29-1 and TRBJ1-3, with D perhaps matching TRBD1 (6 bases). The V end was cut by 4 bases, the J end by 2 bases, with 18 bases between. Germline V lookup: CDR1 SQVTM, CDR2 ANQGSEA. The CDR3 has 16 amino acids. The CDR3 DNA reads TGCAGCGTTGCGGGGGGCAGGAGTATAGCTGGAAACACCATATATTTT. Translated: CSVAGGRSIAGNTIYF.

The chain joins TRBV7-6 to TRBJ2-7, with 9 bases matching TRBD1. This CDR3 has 15 amino acids. Germline V lookup: CDR1 SGHVS, CDR2 FNYEAQ. The V gene end was trimmed by 8 bases and the J gene end by 6 bases; junction bases not matched to a gene: 14. The CDR3 nucleotides are TGTGCCAGCGGAACATTTGGGACAGGGTTGAGCGAGCAGTACTTC. This encodes CASGTFGTGLSEQYF.

This chain connects TRBV2 to TRBJ1-6; 10 bases line up with TRBD1. This CDR3 has 17 residues. Germline loops: CDR1 SNHLY, CDR2 FYNNEI. The V and J ends lost 3 bases and 0 bases, in that order; junction bases with no gene match: 2. CDR3 nucleotides: TGTGCCAGCAGTGAGGGACAGGGGAGCTCCTATAATTCACCCCTCCACTTT. It is translated as CASSEGQGSSYNSPLHF.

The genes are TRBV5-5 and TRBJ2-1; 13 bases match TRBD2. This CDR3 contains 17 residues. Per germline, CDR1 SGHKS and CDR2 YYEKEE (reference sequence). The V segment lost 4 bases and the J segment 2 bases; nucleotides outside the gene matches: 6. CDR3 DNA sequence: TGTGCCAGCAGCGGTACTAGCGGGGGGGGCCCCTACAATGAGCAGTTCTTC. It translates to CASSGTSGGGPYNEQFF.

V gene TRBV5-1 combines with J gene TRBJ1-2; maybe TRBD1 (6 bases). The CDR3 has 12 amino acids. V lost 7 bases, J lost 6 bases, and 13 bases lay in between. Germline V gives CDR1 SGHRS, CDR2 YFSETQ. CDR3 protein: CASSTGGHGYTF. DNA of the CDR3: TGCGCCAGCTCAACGGGGGGCCATGGCTACACCTTC.

The chain links TRBV15 to TRBJ1-1; a possible D gene is TRBD1 (5 bases). CDR1 and CDR2 from the germline V gene are LNHNV and YYDKDF (reference sequence). V lost 0 bases and J 1 base, leaving 9 bases between the germline ends. The CDR3 covers 15 residues. CDR3 in DNA: TGTGCCACCAGCAGAGAAGCCCAGGGGAACACTGAAGCTTTCTTT. Residues: CATSREAQGNTEAFF.

This chain uses TRBV12-3 or TRBV12-4 with TRBJ2-7; D unresolved. Trimming pared 3 bases from V and 4 bases from J, leaving 10 bases between. The length of the CDR3 is 13 residues. CDR3 nucleotide sequence: TGTGCCAGCAGTTTCACACCGAGTTACGAGCAGTACTTC. It codes for CASSFTPSYEQYF.

The chain carries TRBV7-2 and TRBJ1-1; 12 nucleotides line up with TRBD1. V gave up 4 bases and J gave up 0 bases; unmatched junction bases: 3. Looked up from germline, CDR1 is SGHTA and CDR2 is FQGNSA. This CDR3 spans 16 amino acids. The CDR3 DNA reads TGTGCCAGCAGCTCGGGACAGGGGGCGGTGAACACTGAAGCTTTCTTT. Protein product: CASSSGQGAVNTEAFF.

The rearrangement links TRBV5-1 to TRBJ2-1; D unresolved. Germline CDR1 SGHRS, CDR2 YFSETQ. Trimming removed 1 base at V and 0 bases at J, with 11 bases between. This CDR3 has 16 residues. CDR3 in DNA: TGCGCCAGCAGCTTGATGAGTACGCACTCCTACAATGAGCAGTTCTTC. This gives the protein CASSLMSTHSYNEQFF.

This chain uses TRBV2 with TRBJ2-1, with D uncertain. The germline V gene has CDR1 SNHLY and CDR2 FYNNEI. The CDR3 covers 13 residues. V was clipped by 0 bases and J by 12 bases, with 12 bases between them. Here the CDR3 DNA reads TGTGCCAGCAGTGAAGCGCGAGAGACGGTGCAGTTCTTC. Translation: CASSEARETVQFF.

The chain carries TRBV19 and TRBJ1-1; D is uncertain. Germline V lookup: CDR1 LNHDA, CDR2 SQIVND (reference sequence). V gave up 6 bases and J gave up 4 bases, with 9 bases separating them. CDR3 length: 12 residues. The CDR3 DNA is TGTGCCAGTAGGTGGGAGGGCACTGAAGCTTTCTTT. It is translated as CASRWEGTEAFF.

The V call is TRBV4-2, the J call TRBJ2-2; TRBD2 matches at 8 bases. The CDR3 spans 18 residues. Germline CDR1 is LGHNA and CDR2 is YNFKEQ. V was clipped by 3 bases and J by 4 bases; unmatched bases: 13. CDR3 loop: CASSHNRLRGVGTGELFF. CDR3 DNA sequence: TGTGCCAGCAGCCACAACAGATTGCGGGGGGTGGGCACCGGGGAGCTGTTTTTT.

The J gene is TRBJ2-1, the V gene TRBV7-2; TRBD2 aligns across 8 bases. V lost 6 bases, J lost 9 bases, and 10 bases stayed unmatched. Germline CDR1 SGHTA, CDR2 FQGNSA. This CDR3 has 14 residues. The CDR3 nucleotides are TGTGCCAGCAGTATTAGCGGGACCATAGTTGAGCAGTTCTTC. As protein: CASSISGTIVEQFF.

The genes are TRBV25-1 and TRBJ1-6; no clear D. The CDR3 is 14 amino acids. Trimming removed 5 bases at V and 3 bases at J, with 8 bases between. Germline CDR1 is MGHDK and CDR2 is SYGVNS. The CDR3 coding sequence is TGTGCCAGCAGTCGTAAAGACTATAATTCACCCCTCCACTTT. Amino acids: CASSRKDYNSPLHF.

This clone has a single count. V usage is TRBV4-3 and J usage is TRBJ1-6; D remains unclear. The CDR3 totals 17 residues. V dropped 0 bases and J dropped 0 bases, with 9 bases sitting between them. From germline, CDR1 is LGHNA and CDR2 YSLEER. CDR3 residues: CASSQDKTSSYNSPLHF. CDR3 coding DNA: TGCGCCAGCAGCCAAGATAAGACGAGCTCCTATAATTCACCCCTCCACTTT.

The rearrangement joins TRBV21-1 to TRBJ1-1; the table's TRBD1 call for D was not verified on the DNA. TRBV21-1 is marked as a pseudogene. This CDR3 region has 17 residues. The CDR3: CASSKGAGGQQNTEAFF. The DNA of the CDR3 is TGTGCCAGCAGCAAAGGGGCAGGTGGCCAACAGAACACTGAAGCTTTCTTT.

This chain connects TRBV5-6 to TRBJ2-7; no reliable D call. The CDR3 sequence is 12 residues long. Trimming shortened V by 0 bases and J by 5 bases, and 6 bases separated the two germline ends. CDR1 and CDR2 (germline): SGHDT, YYEEEE. CDR3 sequence reads: CASSLAVDEQYF. DNA of the CDR3: TGTGCCAGCAGCTTGGCCGTGGACGAGCAGTACTTC.

This clone was counted between two and nine times. The chain links TRBV4-3 to TRBJ1-2; 8 positions agree with TRBD1. The V segment lost 0 bases and the J segment 6 bases; nucleotides outside the gene matches: 6. Germline CDR1 reads LGHNA; CDR2 reads YSLEER. This CDR3 has 15 residues. CDR3 nucleotides: TGCGCCAGCAGCCAAGAGGCAGGGGGCGGGCATGGCTACACCTTC. Protein: CASSQEAGGGHGYTF.

The chain employs TRBV10-3 and TRBJ2-1; 10 bases align to TRBD2. The CDR3 totals 14 residues. Trimming took 6 bases from V and 8 from J; bases not matched to a gene: 7. Germline V lookup: CDR1 ENHRY, CDR2 SYGVKD. CDR3 in DNA: TGTGCCATCAGCAGCGGGGGGGCCGGAGATGAGCAGTTCTTC. It codes for CAISSGGAGDEQFF.

J is TRBJ2-5 and V is TRBV5-1; 7 nucleotides match TRBD2. This CDR3 is 18 amino acids long. The ends lost 0 bases at V and 1 base at J; junction bases unmatched: 12. Germline values: CDR1 SGHRS, CDR2 YFSETQ. The CDR3: CASSLGVSARESQETQYF. In nucleotides, the CDR3 is TGCGCCAGCAGCTTGGGGGTATCAGCGCGGGAGTCCCAAGAGACCCAGTACTTC.

The rearrangement uses TRBV4-1 and TRBJ1-2, with 10 bases that match TRBD1. The CDR3 spans 16 residues. V shed 1 base and J 5 bases; nucleotides not matched to a gene: 7. Germline V lookup: CDR1 MGHRA, CDR2 YSYEKL. In nucleotides, the CDR3 is TGCGCCAGCAGCCAAGCAGGACAGGGGGGCCTGTATGGCTACACCTTC. Translating gives CASSQAGQGGLYGYTF.

V gene TRBV9 combines with J gene TRBJ1-1; tentatively, D is TRBD1 (6 bases). CDR1 and CDR2 (germline): SGDLS, YYNGEE. The CDR3 is made up of 15 amino acids. The V and J ends lost 4 bases and 4 bases respectively, with 17 bases between them. CDR3 sequence (DNA): TGTGCCAGCAGCCCCCGCGGACAGCGGGTCACTGAAGCTTTCTTT. As protein: CASSPRGQRVTEAFF.

The V and J genes are TRBV5-4 and TRBJ2-7; 10 bases map to TRBD2. Germline V gene data show CDR1 as SGHNT and CDR2 as YYREEE (reference sequence). With V trimmed by 4 bases and J by 0 bases, 4 bases remained unmatched. The CDR3 spans 15 residues. CDR3 sequence reads: CASSPLAGASYEQYF. DNA of the CDR3: TGTGCCAGCAGCCCTCTAGCGGGGGCCTCCTACGAGCAGTACTTC. Complete variable domain (other parts from reference TRBV5-4 and TRBJ2-7): ETGVTQSPTHLIKTRGQQVTLRCSSQSGHNTVSWYQQALGQGPQFIFQYYREEENGRGNFPPRFSGLQFPNYSSELNVNALELDDSALYLCASSPLAGASYEQYFGPGTRLTVT.

The rearrangement uses TRBV5-4 and TRBJ2-7, with 9 nucleotides matching TRBD2. CDR1 and CDR2 from the germline V gene are SGHNT and YYREEE (reference sequence). Trimming cost V 3 bases and J 4 bases; bases outside gene matches: 11. The CDR3 covers 16 residues. CDR3 coding DNA: TGTGCCAGCAGCTCAGGGGGTAGCGGGGGTTCATACGAGCAGTACTTC. This translates into CASSSGGSGGSYEQYF.

This chain joins TRBV5-4 and TRBJ1-2; 7 bases map to TRBD1. CDR3 length: 16 amino acids. Germline-derived CDR1 and CDR2 are SGHNT and YYREEE (reference sequence). Losses at the gene ends were 4 bases for V and 1 base for J; bases not matched to a gene: 10. DNA of the CDR3: TGTGCCAGCAGCAAAATCCTCGGACAGGATAACTATGGCTACACCTTC. Translation: CASSKILGQDNYGYTF.

The chain recombines TRBV5-1 with TRBJ2-2; TRBD2 might be the D (5 bases). The V end lost 0 bases, the J end lost 2 bases, and 8 bases lay between the germline ends. Per germline, CDR1 SGHRS and CDR2 YFSETQ. The CDR3 has 15 amino acids. The CDR3 bases are TGCGCCAGCAGCTTGGAAGCGGTAAACACCGGGGAGCTGTTTTTT. This sequence encodes CASSLEAVNTGELFF.

This clone has only one observation. The CDR3 protein is CASRDETGGVYEQYF. CDR3 in DNA: TGTGCCAGCAGAGACGAGACAGGGGGTGTTTACGAGCAGTACTTC. This chain joins TRBV3-1 (or the pseudogene TRBV3-2) and TRBJ2-7; 9 nucleotides agree with TRBD1. Losses at the gene ends were 6 bases for V and 4 bases for J; bases not matched to a gene: 10. CDR3 length equals 15 residues. Germline V gene sequence: CDR1 LGHDT, CDR2 YNNKEL (reference sequence).

The chain employs TRBV4-1 and TRBJ2-7; D ambiguous. Germline loops: CDR1 MGHRA, CDR2 YSYEKL. The CDR3 extends over 14 amino acids. The V gene lost 4 bases and the J gene lost 1 base, with 11 bases spanning the gap. CDR3 DNA: TGCGCCAGCAGCCCCACCGACACTTCCTACGAGCAGTACTTC. Its translation: CASSPTDTSYEQYF.

This clone showed up just once. V is TRBV15 and J is TRBJ2-1, with D tentatively TRBD1 (6 bases). The germline gives CDR1 LNHNV, CDR2 YYDKDF (reference sequence). The CDR3 is 15 residues long. V was trimmed by 1 base and J by 3 bases, leaving 10 bases between them. The CDR3: CATSRGNRDYNEQFF. In nucleotides, the CDR3 is TGTGCCACCAGCAGAGGTAACAGGGACTACAATGAGCAGTTCTTC.